What follows is one T cell receptor beta chain and its context. Only in-frame clones appear in the TCRdb table, and some are missing; sequencing was by immunoSEQ multiplex PCR. The sample lists tens of thousands of clones; 75% to 95% were seen once. Germline-derived CDR1 and CDR2 are MNHEY and SVGAGI. The CDR3 consists of 14 residues. V lost 6 bases, J lost 7 bases, and 8 bases stayed unmatched. These data originate in a study of cytomegalovirus exposure and HLA in healthy donors. The genes are TRBV6-5 and TRBJ1-5; 8 bases agree with TRBD1. The clonotype comes from a man in his late teens or twenties in good health and CMV-seronegative. The specimen was PBMCs. The CDR3 DNA follows: TGTGCCAGCAGGCTACAGGGGGTAGGGCAGCCCCAGCATTTT. Amino acids: CASRLQGVGQPQHF.